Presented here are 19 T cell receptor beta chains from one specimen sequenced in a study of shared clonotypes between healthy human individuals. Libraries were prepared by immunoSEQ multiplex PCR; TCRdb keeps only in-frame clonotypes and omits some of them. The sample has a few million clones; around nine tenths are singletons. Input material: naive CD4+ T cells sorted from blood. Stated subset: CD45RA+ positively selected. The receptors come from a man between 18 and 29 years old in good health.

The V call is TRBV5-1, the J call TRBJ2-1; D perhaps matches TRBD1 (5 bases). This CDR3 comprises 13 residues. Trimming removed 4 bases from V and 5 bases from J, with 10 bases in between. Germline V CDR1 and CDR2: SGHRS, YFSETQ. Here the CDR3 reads CASSKGYHNEQFF. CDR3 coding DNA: TGCGCCAGCAGCAAGGGGTACCACAATGAGCAGTTCTTC.

Here the CDR3 reads CASSFGSLSSYNEQFF. CDR3 coding DNA: TGTGCCAGCAGCTTCGGGAGTCTGAGCTCCTACAATGAGCAGTTCTTC. The chain recombines TRBV5-4 with TRBJ2-1; D possibly corresponds to TRBD2 (6 bases). CDR1 is SGHNT, CDR2 YYREEE, per germline (reference sequence). This CDR3 has 16 amino acids. Trimming removed 2 bases from V and 0 bases from J, with 12 bases in between.

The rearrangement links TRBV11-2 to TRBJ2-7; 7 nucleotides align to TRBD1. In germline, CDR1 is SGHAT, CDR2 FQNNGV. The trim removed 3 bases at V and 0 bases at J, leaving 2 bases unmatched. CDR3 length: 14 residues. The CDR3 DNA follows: TGTGCCAGCAGCTTTTGGGACAGCTCCTACGAGCAGTACTTC. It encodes CASSFWDSSYEQYF.

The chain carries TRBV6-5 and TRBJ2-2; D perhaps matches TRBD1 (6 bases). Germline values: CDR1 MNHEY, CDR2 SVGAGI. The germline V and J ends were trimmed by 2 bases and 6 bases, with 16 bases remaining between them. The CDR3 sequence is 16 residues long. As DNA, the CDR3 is TGTGCCAGCAGTTACGGGGCAGGGGTAGTCGCCGGGGAGCTGTTTTTT. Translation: CASSYGAGVVAGELFF.

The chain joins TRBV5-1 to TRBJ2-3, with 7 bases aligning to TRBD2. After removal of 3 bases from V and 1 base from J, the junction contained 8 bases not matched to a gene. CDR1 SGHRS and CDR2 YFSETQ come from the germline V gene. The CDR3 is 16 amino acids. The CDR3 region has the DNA TGCGCCAGCAGCTCCGGAGGACTAGGAGGCACAGATACGCAGTATTTT. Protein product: CASSSGGLGGTDTQYF.

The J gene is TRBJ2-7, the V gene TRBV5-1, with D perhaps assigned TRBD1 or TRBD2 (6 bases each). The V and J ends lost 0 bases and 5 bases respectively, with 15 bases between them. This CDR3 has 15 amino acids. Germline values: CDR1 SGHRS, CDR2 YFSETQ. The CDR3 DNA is TGCGCCAGCAGCTTGGTGGGGGGCTTTCGGGACGAGCAGTACTTC. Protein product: CASSLVGGFRDEQYF.

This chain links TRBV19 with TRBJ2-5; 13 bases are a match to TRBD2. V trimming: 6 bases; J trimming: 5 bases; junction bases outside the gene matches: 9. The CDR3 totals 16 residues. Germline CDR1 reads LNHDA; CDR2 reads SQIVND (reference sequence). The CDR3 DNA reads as TGTGCCAGTAGACCAAGACTAGCGGGGGGAAGCGAGACCCAGTACTTC. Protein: CASRPRLAGGSETQYF.

The CDR3: CASSFMTGIPEAFF. CDR3 nucleotide sequence: TGTGCCAGCAGCTTCATGACGGGGATCCCTGAAGCTTTCTTT. The chain has TRBV5-8 and TRBJ1-1; D is unresolved. Trimming shortened V by 2 bases and J by 6 bases, and 14 bases separated the two germline ends. The CDR3 totals 14 residues. Germline values: CDR1 SGHTS, CDR2 YDEGEE.

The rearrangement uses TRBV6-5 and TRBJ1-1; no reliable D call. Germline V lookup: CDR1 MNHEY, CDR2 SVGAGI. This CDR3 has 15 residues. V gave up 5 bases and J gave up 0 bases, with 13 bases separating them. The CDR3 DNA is TGTGCCAGCAGTAAAGGGTTTCGCATGAACACTGAAGCTTTCTTT. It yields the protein CASSKGFRMNTEAFF.

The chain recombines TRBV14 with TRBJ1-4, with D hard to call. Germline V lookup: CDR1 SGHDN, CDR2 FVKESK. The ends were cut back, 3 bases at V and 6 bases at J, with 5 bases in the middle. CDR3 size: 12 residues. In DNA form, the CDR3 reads TGTGCCAGCAGCCATTCATATGAAAAACTGTTTTTT. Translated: CASSHSYEKLFF.

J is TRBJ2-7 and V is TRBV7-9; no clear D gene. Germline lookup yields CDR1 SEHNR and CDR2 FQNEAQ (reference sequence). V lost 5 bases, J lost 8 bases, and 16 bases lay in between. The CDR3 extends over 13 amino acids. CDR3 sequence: CASSQTGTTKQYF. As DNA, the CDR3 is TGTGCCAGCAGCCAAACCGGAACTACGAAGCAGTACTTC. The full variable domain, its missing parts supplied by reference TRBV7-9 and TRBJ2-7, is DTGVSQNPRHKITKRGQNVTFRCDPISEHNRLYWYRQTLGQGPEFLTYFQNEAQLEKSRLLSDRFSAERPKGSFSTLEIQRTEQGDSAMYLCASSQTGTTKQYFGPGTRLTVT.

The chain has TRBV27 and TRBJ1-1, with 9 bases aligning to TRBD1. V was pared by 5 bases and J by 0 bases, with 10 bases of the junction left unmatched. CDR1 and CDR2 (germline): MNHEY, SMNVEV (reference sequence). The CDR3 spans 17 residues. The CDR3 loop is CASSTGGEGPMNTEAFF. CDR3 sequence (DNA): TGTGCCAGCAGTACAGGGGGCGAGGGACCCATGAACACTGAAGCTTTCTTT.

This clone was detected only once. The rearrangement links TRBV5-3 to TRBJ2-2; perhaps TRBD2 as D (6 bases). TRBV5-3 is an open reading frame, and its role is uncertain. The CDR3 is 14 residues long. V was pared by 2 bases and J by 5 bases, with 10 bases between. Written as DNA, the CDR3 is TGTGCCAGAAGCTTCGGGGGAAGAACCGGGGAGCTGTTTTTT. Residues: CARSFGGRTGELFF.

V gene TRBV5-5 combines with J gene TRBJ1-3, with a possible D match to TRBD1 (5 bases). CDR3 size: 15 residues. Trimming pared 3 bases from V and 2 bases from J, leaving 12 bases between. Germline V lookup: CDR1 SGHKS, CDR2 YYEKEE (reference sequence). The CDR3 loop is CASSWTRGTGNTIYF. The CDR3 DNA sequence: TGTGCCAGCAGCTGGACACGGGGGACTGGAAACACCATATATTTT.

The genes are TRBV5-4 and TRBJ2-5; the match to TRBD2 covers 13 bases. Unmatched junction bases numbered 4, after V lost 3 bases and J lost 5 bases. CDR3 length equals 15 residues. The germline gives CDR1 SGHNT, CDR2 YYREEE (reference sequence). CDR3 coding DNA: TGTGCCAGCAGCTCTCTACTAGCGGGAGGGGAGACCCAGTACTTC. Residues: CASSSLLAGGETQYF.

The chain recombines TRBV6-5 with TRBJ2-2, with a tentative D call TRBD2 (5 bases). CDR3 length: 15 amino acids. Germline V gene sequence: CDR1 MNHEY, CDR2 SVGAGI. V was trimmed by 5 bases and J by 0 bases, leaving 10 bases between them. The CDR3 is CASSKELANTGELFF. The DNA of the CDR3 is TGTGCCAGCAGTAAGGAACTAGCGAACACCGGGGAGCTGTTTTTT.

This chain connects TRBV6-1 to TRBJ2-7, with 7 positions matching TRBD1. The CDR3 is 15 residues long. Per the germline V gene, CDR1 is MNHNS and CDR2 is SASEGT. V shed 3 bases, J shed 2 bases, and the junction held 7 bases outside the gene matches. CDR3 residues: CASSEAPGQTYEQYF. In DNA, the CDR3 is TGTGCCAGCAGTGAGGCTCCGGGACAGACCTACGAGCAGTACTTC.

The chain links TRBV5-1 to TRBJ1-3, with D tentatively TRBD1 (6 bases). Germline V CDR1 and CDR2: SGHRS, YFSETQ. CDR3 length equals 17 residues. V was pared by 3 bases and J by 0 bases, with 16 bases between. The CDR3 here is CASSYGLTGISGNTIYF. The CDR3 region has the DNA TGCGCCAGCAGCTACGGATTGACAGGAATCTCTGGAAACACCATATATTTT. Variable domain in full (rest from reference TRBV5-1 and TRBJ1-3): KAGVTQTPRYLIKTRGQQVTLSCSPISGHRSVSWYQQTPGQGLQFLFEYFSETQRNKGNFPGRFSGRQFSNSRSEMNVSTLELGDSALYLCASSYGLTGISGNTIYFGEGSWLTVV.

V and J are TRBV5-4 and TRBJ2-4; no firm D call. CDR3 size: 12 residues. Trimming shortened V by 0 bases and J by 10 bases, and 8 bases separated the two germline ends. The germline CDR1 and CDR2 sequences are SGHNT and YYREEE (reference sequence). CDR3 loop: CASSLEGSIQYF. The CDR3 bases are TGTGCCAGCAGCTTGGAAGGGTCTATTCAGTACTTC.